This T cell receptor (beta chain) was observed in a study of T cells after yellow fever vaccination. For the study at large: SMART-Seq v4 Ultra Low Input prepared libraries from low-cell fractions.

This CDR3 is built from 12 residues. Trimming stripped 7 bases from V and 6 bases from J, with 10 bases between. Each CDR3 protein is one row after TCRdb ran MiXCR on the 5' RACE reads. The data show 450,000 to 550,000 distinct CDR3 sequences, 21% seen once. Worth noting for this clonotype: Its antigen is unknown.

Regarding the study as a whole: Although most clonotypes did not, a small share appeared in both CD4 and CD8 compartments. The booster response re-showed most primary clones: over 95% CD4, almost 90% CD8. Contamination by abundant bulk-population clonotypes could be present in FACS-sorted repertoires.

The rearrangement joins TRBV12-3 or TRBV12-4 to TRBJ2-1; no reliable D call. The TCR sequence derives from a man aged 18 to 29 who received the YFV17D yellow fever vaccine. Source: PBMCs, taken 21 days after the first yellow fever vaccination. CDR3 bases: TGTGCCAGCACGGAAACGGGCAATGAGCAGTTCTTC. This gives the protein CASTETGNEQFF.